This T cell receptor (beta chain) was identified during a study of Ad26.COV2.S vaccination and SARS-CoV-2 variants. The V segment lost 3 bases and the J segment 3 bases; nucleotides outside the gene matches: 18. The CDR3 consists of 19 residues. Germline assignment: CDR1 LNHDA and CDR2 SQIVND (reference sequence). The sample's treatment: 15 to 20 received Ad26.COV2.S at low or high dose, single or two shots; about 5 received placebo; per-sample allocation not given. Sampling occurred on day 63 after the first vaccine or placebo injection. Profiled with immunoSEQ multiplex PCR; TCRdb holds only in-frame clones, not every one. The data show about 680,000 clones, 80% to 90% seen once.

V is TRBV19 and J is TRBJ2-5; TRBD1 matches 8 bases. The sequencing used peripheral blood, collected in a trial of Ad26.COV2.S vaccine versus placebo. The TCR sequence derives from a person aged 18 to 59 who received the Ad26.COV2.S COVID-19 vaccine or a placebo. The chain's CDR3 is CASSIVGQGYSGAKETQYF. CDR3 coding DNA: TGTGCCAGTAGTATCGTCGGACAGGGATATTCGGGGGCTAAAGAGACCCAGTACTTC.